The clone carrying this T cell receptor beta chain was detected many times. As yet, its antigen is unknown. The trim removed 5 bases at V and 8 bases at J, leaving 4 bases unmatched. Germline CDR1 KGHDR, CDR2 SFDVKD. The CDR3 length is 12 residues. The sample belongs to a study of human T cells and chemical hapten exposure. Study as a whole: Small pooled library volume differences mainly caused per-sample TCR yield variation. Study outcomes and limitations: Following DPC sensitization, TCRs present above 1 in 1000 frequency showed no change.

Individual cDNA molecules in this library carried unique molecular identifiers. MiXCR, applied by TCRdb to the RACE reads, yields one record per CDR3 protein. The table has about 380,000 distinct CDR3 sequences, about 5.1% seen once. As to time point: pre-sensitization, week 0. Treatment here: therapeutic diphenylcyclopropenone sensitization with weekly scalp DPC. The chain joins TRBV24-1 to TRBJ1-2; 7 bases fit TRBD1. This TCR was sampled from a woman between 45 and 60 years old with alopecia areata. Some clones in this sample may be carry-over from other donors' samples. Sequences were derived from whole blood, sampled in connection with sensitization to the hapten diphenylcyclopropenone (DPC). In DNA form, the CDR3 reads TGTGCCACCAGTGCTACAGGGGAGGGCTACACCTTC. Protein: CATSATGEGYTF.